This T cell receptor (beta chain) was recovered during a study of persistence of HIV-infected CD4 T cells. Cells were stimulated with overlapping HIV-1 Gag 15-mer peptides. Sorting selected CD4+ T cells upregulating both CD40 ligand and CD69. Notes on this clone: What it recognizes is unknown.

Sequencing used immunoSEQ version 4 in survey mode. Sequencing used immunoSEQ multiplex PCR; TCRdb keeps in-frame clones, though not all of them. The table lists over 10,000 clones, roughly 66% of them singletons. Findings and limits, study-wide: Degenerate expanded CDR3beta sequences were enriched among CMV- and Gag-responding cells.

The sequencing used CD4+ T cells sorted from PBMCs after roughly 17-hour stimulation, collected from a patient who received antiretroviral therapy. The TCR was taken from an adult man with HIV who was CMV-seropositive.

As DNA, the CDR3 is TGTGCCAGCACCATCCGGGAGGTTCCTAACACTGAAGCTTTCTTT. As protein: CASTIREVPNTEAFF. The genes are TRBV6-5 and TRBJ1-1; no firm D call. Trimming removed 7 bases at V and 2 bases at J, with 17 bases between. In germline, CDR1 is MNHEY, CDR2 SVGAGI. The CDR3 contains 15 residues.